These 32 T cell receptor beta chains came from one sample sequenced in a study of cytomegalovirus exposure and HLA in healthy donors. The PCR made use of 60 Vbeta and 13 Jbeta primers. Assay used: immunoSEQ multiplex PCR; TCRdb lists only in-frame clones, some missing. This table lists around 210,000 clones. Sample: PBMCs. These receptors were taken from a girl aged 2 to 9 in good health and CMV-seropositive.

The chain has TRBV19 and TRBJ1-2; D unresolved. The CDR3 runs 14 residues. Germline V lookup: CDR1 LNHDA, CDR2 SQIVND (reference sequence). Trimming removed 9 bases from V and 1 base from J, with 15 bases in between. The DNA for the CDR3 is TGTGCCAGCCTTGCCGCGAACTTTAACTATGGCTACACCTTC. It is translated as CASLAANFNYGYTF.

The gene calls are TRBV18 and TRBJ2-7, with 8 bases aligning to TRBD2. V lost 1 base to trimming and J lost 1 base; unmatched junction nucleotides: 6. The germline V gene encodes CDR1 KGHSH and CDR2 LQKENI. The length of the CDR3 is 16 residues. CDR3 region: CASSPLPSGGSYEQYF. CDR3 nucleotide sequence: TGTGCCAGCTCACCACTACCCTCGGGAGGGTCCTACGAGCAGTACTTC.

The genes are TRBV5-1 and TRBJ1-2, with D tentatively TRBD1 (5 bases). Looked up from germline, CDR1 is SGHRS and CDR2 is YFSETQ. Trimming took 0 bases from V and 5 from J, leaving 17 bases between them. The CDR3 loop spans 16 amino acids. CDR3 DNA: TGCGCCAGCAGCTTGGGAAGCGCAGGGATGGAGTATGGCTACACCTTC. Its translation is CASSLGSAGMEYGYTF.

The J gene is TRBJ1-1, the V gene TRBV27, with a tentative D call TRBD1 (5 bases). This CDR3 is built from 18 residues. V was shortened by 4 bases and J by 5 bases, with 26 bases between the two germline ends. Germline V gives CDR1 MNHEY, CDR2 SMNVEV (reference sequence). CDR3 residues: CASSSMARGPRSWTEAFF. CDR3 DNA sequence: TGTGCCAGCAGTTCCATGGCGCGGGGACCGAGGAGTTGGACTGAAGCTTTCTTT.

The chain joins TRBV5-6 to TRBJ2-3; the D gene is possibly TRBD2 (5 bases). The CDR3 runs 15 residues. CDR1 is SGHDT and CDR2 is YYEEEE in the germline V gene. V lost 8 bases to trimming and J lost 2 bases, with 18 bases between them. The CDR3 DNA reads TGTGCCAGAAGCCCTCAGGAGGCCTACACAGATACGCAGTATTTT. Its translation: CARSPQEAYTDTQYF.

The V call is TRBV28, the J call TRBJ2-5; 7 nucleotides match TRBD2. Trimming cost V 5 bases and J 1 base; bases outside gene matches: 4. Germline V gives CDR1 MDHEN, CDR2 SYDVKM. This CDR3 spans 14 amino acids. CDR3 residues: CASSTQRGQETQYF. CDR3 in DNA: TGTGCCAGCAGTACCCAGCGGGGCCAAGAGACCCAGTACTTC.

This chain uses TRBV10-3 with TRBJ1-1; tentatively, D is TRBD1 (5 bases). CDR3 length: 13 amino acids. The V and J ends lost 10 bases and 3 bases respectively, with 15 bases between them. The V gene's germline CDR1 is ENHRY and CDR2 SYGVKD. This chain's CDR3 is CASRQAGDTEAFF. In nucleotides, the CDR3 is TGTGCCAGTCGACAAGCGGGGGACACTGAAGCTTTCTTT.

V usage is TRBV28 and J usage is TRBJ2-3; 7 bases align to TRBD1. The CDR3 is 15 amino acids. Germline V gene lookup returns CDR1 MDHEN and CDR2 SYDVKM. V was pared by 5 bases and J by 1 base, with 6 bases of the junction left unmatched. The CDR3 region has the DNA TGTGCCAGCAGTCCAGGGGGAGTGGGCACAGATACGCAGTATTTT. This gives the protein CASSPGGVGTDTQYF.

The chain links TRBV28 to TRBJ2-7, with D possibly TRBD2 on 6 matching bases. V was cut by 4 bases and J by 3 bases, with 13 bases left in between. Germline V lookup: CDR1 MDHEN, CDR2 SYDVKM. The CDR3 length is 14 residues. The CDR3 here is CASSWGGSYYEQYF. The CDR3 DNA is TGTGCCAGCAGTTGGGGAGGATCATACTACGAGCAGTACTTC.

The gene calls are TRBV5-1 and TRBJ1-4; 7 bases fit TRBD1. This CDR3 region has 15 residues. Per germline, CDR1 SGHRS and CDR2 YFSETQ. V shed 4 bases and J 8 bases; nucleotides not matched to a gene: 11. This chain's CDR3 is CASSPNLQGHEKLFF. The DNA for the CDR3 is TGCGCCAGCAGCCCGAACCTACAGGGGCACGAAAAACTGTTTTTT.

The CDR3 coding sequence is TGTGCCAGCAGGTCTACAGGAGACGAACAGCCCCAGCATTTT. This sequence encodes CASRSTGDEQPQHF. The chain is built from TRBV7-8 and TRBJ1-5, with D maybe TRBD1 (5 bases). The CDR3 has 14 residues. CDR1 and CDR2 from the germline V gene are SGHVS and FQNEAQ. The V end was cut by 6 bases, the J end by 7 bases, with 16 bases between.

The chain has TRBV19 and TRBJ1-2; D call uncertain. CDR1 is LNHDA, CDR2 SQIVND, per germline (reference sequence). Trimming took off 5 bases at V and 7 bases at J, with 17 bases between the two ends. The CDR3 contains 14 residues. CDR3 DNA: TGTGCCAGTAGTCCTACGACGGCCGACTCTGGCTACACCTTC. Its protein is CASSPTTADSGYTF.

This rearrangement joins TRBV28 to TRBJ1-2, with TRBD1 identical over 9 bases. Germline loops: CDR1 MDHEN, CDR2 SYDVKM. The junction had 5 bases not matched to a gene; V was cut back by 4 bases and J by 2 bases. The CDR3 spans 15 residues. The CDR3 DNA follows: TGTGCCAGCAGTTCCAGGGACAGGGTAAACTATGGCTACACCTTC. Encoded protein: CASSSRDRVNYGYTF.

The chain employs TRBV18 and TRBJ2-7, with D maybe TRBD1 (5 bases). Trimming took off 3 bases at V and 5 bases at J, with 20 bases between the two ends. CDR3 size: 16 residues. CDR1 is KGHSH and CDR2 is LQKENI in the germline V gene. The CDR3 bases are TGTGCCAGCTCACCTCCCCGCAGGGAACTTTACAACGAGCAGTACTTC. This codes for CASSPPRRELYNEQYF. Looking up the rest from reference TRBV18 and TRBJ2-7 gives the full variable domain: NAGVMQNPRHLVRRRGQEARLRCSPMKGHSHVYWYRQLPEEGLKFMVYLQKENIIDESGMPKERFSAEFPKEGPSILRIQQVVRGDSAAYFCASSPPRRELYNEQYFGPGTRLTVT.

The chain employs TRBV5-1 and TRBJ2-7; weak D call: TRBD2 (6 bases). Germline CDR1 is SGHRS and CDR2 is YFSETQ. Deletions cut 2 bases from V and 5 bases from J, with 11 bases between. The length of the CDR3 is 13 residues. CDR3 residues: CASSFRETDEQYF. The CDR3 DNA follows: TGCGCCAGCAGCTTCCGGGAGACTGACGAGCAGTACTTC.

CDR3 sequence reads: CASSLYGTGEVGNTEAFF. Written as DNA, the CDR3 is TGTGCCAGCAGTTTATACGGGACAGGGGAAGTAGGGAACACTGAAGCTTTCTTT. The chain employs TRBV27 and TRBJ1-1; 10 nucleotides line up with TRBD1. The CDR3 runs to 18 residues. V lost 1 base and J lost 1; bases outside the gene matches: 9. CDR1 is MNHEY and CDR2 is SMNVEV in the germline V gene (reference sequence).

The chain couples TRBV18 to TRBJ1-5, with D possibly being TRBD1 (5 bases). With 8 bases removed from V and 0 bases from J, the gap between germline ends came to 8 bases. CDR3 length equals 13 residues. From germline, CDR1 is KGHSH and CDR2 LQKENI. DNA of the CDR3: TGTGCCAGCCAGGGTTATAGCAATCAGCCCCAGCATTTT. Translating gives CASQGYSNQPQHF.

CDR3 nucleotide sequence: TGTGCCAGCAGTGAAGGGACAAGGTACTATGGCTACACCTTC. Amino acid sequence: CASSEGTRYYGYTF. V gene TRBV2 combines with J gene TRBJ1-2, with D perhaps TRBD1 (5 bases). The germline V and J ends were trimmed by 1 base and 3 bases, with 9 bases remaining between them. Germline-derived CDR1 and CDR2 are SNHLY and FYNNEI. The CDR3 consists of 14 residues.

The chain recombines TRBV5-8 with TRBJ1-2; D may be TRBD1 (6 bases). The length of the CDR3 is 14 residues. From germline, CDR1 is SGHTS and CDR2 YDEGEE. Trimming removed 0 bases at V and 4 bases at J, with 10 bases between. CDR3 DNA: TGTGCCAGCAGCTTGGGACAGGAAATCTATGGCTACACCTTC. Its protein is CASSLGQEIYGYTF.

The V gene is TRBV28, the J gene TRBJ2-1; TRBD2 is a possible D gene (5 bases). This CDR3 is built from 19 residues. Germline CDR1 MDHEN, CDR2 SYDVKM. V was shortened by 3 bases and J by 4 bases, with 25 bases between the two germline ends. CDR3 sequence reads: CASSFLEVRDYTSYNEQFF. The CDR3 bases are TGTGCCAGCAGTTTCCTGGAGGTTCGGGATTACACTTCATACAATGAGCAGTTCTTC.

Details on this clone: Mismatch with germline at one junction end may stem from a read error. The rearrangement links TRBV7-8 to TRBJ1-1, with a possible D match to TRBD1 (5 bases). In germline, CDR1 is SGHVS, CDR2 FQNEAQ. This CDR3 has 12 residues. The CDR3 region has the DNA TGTGCCAGCAGCCCGCAGGACGGAGGGGACGTCTTT. Its translation: CASSPQDGGDVF.

V and J are TRBV7-9 and TRBJ1-1; no clear D. The germline V and J ends were trimmed by 4 bases and 2 bases, with 17 bases remaining between them. The V gene's germline CDR1 is SEHNR and CDR2 FQNEAQ (reference sequence). The CDR3 loop spans 16 amino acids. This CDR3 reads CASSYAVGSYNTEAFF. The CDR3 region has the DNA TGTGCCAGCAGCTACGCCGTGGGCTCGTATAACACTGAAGCTTTCTTT.

This chain connects TRBV7-9 to TRBJ2-1; 15 nucleotides match TRBD2. The germline CDR1 and CDR2 sequences are SEHNR and FQNEAQ (reference sequence). J was trimmed by 10 bases and V by 8 bases; bases with no gene match: 9. The CDR3 runs 15 residues. The CDR3 sequence: CASRPPGLAGGEQFF. For the CDR3, the DNA is TGTGCCAGCCGACCCCCGGGACTAGCGGGGGGAGAGCAGTTCTTC.

The chain links TRBV11-2 to TRBJ2-2; D perhaps matches TRBD1 (6 bases). Trimming left V 6 bases short and J 0 bases short, with 11 bases between. The CDR3 is 15 residues long. The V gene's germline CDR1 is SGHAT and CDR2 FQNNGV. The CDR3 loop reads CASRRTGSNTGELFF. CDR3 DNA sequence: TGTGCCAGCAGACGTACAGGGTCGAACACCGGGGAGCTGTTTTTT.

J is TRBJ2-7 and V is TRBV10-3, with 8 bases fitting TRBD1. Losses at the gene ends were 0 bases for V and 2 bases for J; bases not matched to a gene: 9. Germline assignment: CDR1 ENHRY and CDR2 SYGVKD. The CDR3 is made up of 17 amino acids. CDR3 amino acids: CAISESEDRVPPYEQYF. CDR3 DNA: TGTGCCATCAGTGAGTCGGAGGACAGGGTACCTCCCTACGAGCAGTACTTC.

The chain links TRBV28 to TRBJ2-1, with TRBD2 identical over 9 bases. Germline V gene lookup returns CDR1 MDHEN and CDR2 SYDVKM. CDR3 size: 16 residues. Trimming took 4 bases from V and 6 from J; bases not matched to a gene: 10. The CDR3 region is CASSSPGSGSSNEQFF. As DNA, the CDR3 is TGTGCCAGCAGTTCCCCTGGTAGCGGGAGTAGCAATGAGCAGTTCTTC.

The chain links TRBV27 to TRBJ2-5; D possibly corresponds to TRBD2 (5 bases). Trimming removed 5 bases from V and 2 bases from J, with 12 bases in between. Germline CDR1 reads MNHEY; CDR2 reads SMNVEV (reference sequence). The CDR3 runs 14 residues. In nucleotides, the CDR3 is TGTGCCAGCAGTCACACTAGATATCAAGAGACCCAGTACTTC. Translation: CASSHTRYQETQYF.

The gene calls are TRBV6-5 and TRBJ2-7; the match to TRBD2 covers 10 bases. Germline V lookup: CDR1 MNHEY, CDR2 SVGAGI. CDR3 size: 13 residues. Trimming at V came to 10 bases and at J to 6 bases, leaving 9 bases not matched to a gene. This chain's CDR3 is CATRLAGEGEQYF. CDR3 sequence (DNA): TGTGCCACTCGGCTAGCGGGAGAAGGCGAGCAGTACTTC.

The rearrangement uses TRBV2 and TRBJ1-1, with no clear D. The CDR3 extends over 13 amino acids. The V end was cut by 1 base, the J end by 5 bases, with 8 bases between. Germline V lookup: CDR1 SNHLY, CDR2 FYNNEI. CDR3 protein: CASSEDVRTEAFF. The CDR3 nucleotides are TGTGCCAGCAGTGAAGACGTTCGGACTGAAGCTTTCTTT.

The chain uses TRBV6-1 and TRBJ2-7; 7 nucleotides align to TRBD1. Germline CDR1 reads MNHNS; CDR2 reads SASEGT. Trimming took 6 bases from V and 0 from J; bases not matched to a gene: 8. The CDR3 loop spans 15 amino acids. The CDR3 protein is CASSVGAGGSYEQYF. The CDR3 region has the DNA TGTGCCAGCAGCGTGGGGGCAGGGGGCTCCTACGAGCAGTACTTC.

The chain uses TRBV19 and TRBJ2-5; weak D call: TRBD2 (6 bases). With 3 bases removed from V and 3 bases from J, the gap between germline ends came to 11 bases. The germline V gene encodes CDR1 LNHDA and CDR2 SQIVND (reference sequence). This CDR3 is built from 14 residues. CDR3 sequence reads: CASSMVAVEETQYF. The CDR3, as DNA: TGTGCCAGTAGTATGGTAGCGGTGGAAGAGACCCAGTACTTC.

The rearrangement joins TRBV6-1 to TRBJ2-5, with D possibly being TRBD1 (5 bases). The CDR3 spans 13 residues. CDR1 is MNHNS and CDR2 is SASEGT in the germline V gene. Trimming took off 1 base at V and 7 bases at J, with 10 bases between the two ends. As DNA, the CDR3 is TGTGCCAGCAGTGAAGTAGGGGCAGGGACCCAGTACTTC. Translated, it gives CASSEVGAGTQYF.